Below, 19 T cell receptor beta chains from the same sample are listed, as sequenced in a study of T-cell memory formation after mild COVID-19. TCRdb re-called the 5' RACE reads with MiXCR, one entry per CDR3 protein. Among hundreds of thousands of distinct CDR3 sequences listed, about 20% were seen once. The sample comprised PBMCs or a T cell subset sorted from them (not recorded which). The origin of the receptors is an adult woman who had mild COVID-19 (a few samples of this study predate the infection). Cell type and time point are not known.

This clonotype has ten or more counts. The chain employs TRBV20-1 and TRBJ2-4, with a weak D call TRBD1 (6 bases). The length of the CDR3 is 16 residues. Germline V lookup: CDR1 DFQATT, CDR2 SNEGSKA (reference sequence). V lost 2 bases to trimming and J lost 3 bases, with 17 bases between them. CDR3 sequence (DNA): TGCAGTGCTAGACCCCGGACAGACTCTCACAAAAACATTCAGTACTTC. Its protein product is CSARPRTDSHKNIQYF.

This rearrangement joins TRBV7-2 to TRBJ2-7; perhaps TRBD2 as D (6 bases). Trimming stripped 4 bases from V and 5 bases from J, with 12 bases between. Germline CDR1 reads SGHTA; CDR2 reads FQGNSA. This CDR3 contains 13 residues. The CDR3 DNA reads TGTGCCAGCAGCTCTGGGGGAGGCGACGAGCAGTACTTC. Encoded protein: CASSSGGGDEQYF.

The chain carries TRBV7-3 and TRBJ2-5; D may be TRBD1 (5 bases). The CDR3 loop spans 16 amino acids. The V end was cut by 5 bases, the J end by 2 bases, with 18 bases between. CDR1 is SGHTA, CDR2 FQGTGA, per germline. As DNA, the CDR3 is TGTGCCAGCAGCCTTTCCAGCGTTAGGGGACAAGAGACCCAGTACTTC. It yields the protein CASSLSSVRGQETQYF.

Ten or more counts support this clonotype. The chain has TRBV4-1 and TRBJ2-5; 11 positions agree with TRBD2. The CDR3 spans 14 residues. Trimming at V came to 2 bases and at J to 7 bases, leaving 3 bases not matched to a gene. CDR1 is MGHRA, CDR2 YSYEKL, per germline. The CDR3 region is CASSQLAGGRTQYF. The DNA of the CDR3 is TGCGCCAGCAGCCAACTAGCGGGGGGAAGGACCCAGTACTTC.

The gene calls are TRBV29-1 and TRBJ2-1; 9 positions match TRBD1. V was pared by 4 bases and J by 3 bases, with 1 base of the junction left unmatched. Germline CDR1 is SQVTM and CDR2 is ANQGSEA. The CDR3 runs 13 residues. CDR3 region: CSVGDRDYNEQFF. The CDR3 nucleotides are TGCAGCGTTGGGGACAGGGACTACAATGAGCAGTTCTTC.

Only a few counts were recorded for this clonotype. The chain joins TRBV7-8 to TRBJ2-1; D unresolved. The CDR3 is made up of 14 amino acids. Trimming removed 1 base from V and 4 bases from J, with 8 bases in between. The germline gives CDR1 SGHVS, CDR2 FQNEAQ. The CDR3 region is CASSLGPSYNEQFF. CDR3 bases: TGTGCCAGCAGCTTAGGTCCATCTTACAATGAGCAGTTCTTC. Full variable domain (outside the CDR3, taken from reference TRBV7-8 and TRBJ2-1): GAGVSQSPRYKVAKRGQDVALRCDPISGHVSLFWYQQALGQGPEFLTYFQNEAQLDKSGLPSDRFFAERPEGSVSTLKIQRTQQEDSAVYLCASSLGPSYNEQFFGPGTRLTVL.

The V call is TRBV7-2, the J call TRBJ1-1, with D perhaps TRBD1 (5 bases). CDR1 and CDR2 (germline): SGHTA, FQGNSA. The CDR3 spans 15 residues. Trimming took off 5 bases at V and 4 bases at J, with 17 bases between the two ends. The CDR3 loop is CASSLGVWWGTEAFF. The CDR3 DNA follows: TGTGCCAGCAGCCTAGGGGTGTGGTGGGGCACTGAAGCTTTCTTT.

This clonotype has a handful of counts. The rearrangement joins TRBV7-3 to TRBJ2-2; D may match TRBD1 or TRBD2 (5 bases each). The CDR3 sequence is 12 residues long. The V end lost 5 bases, the J end lost 13 bases, and 14 bases lay between the germline ends. Per germline, CDR1 SGHTA and CDR2 FQGTGA. The CDR3 DNA reads as TGTGCCAGCAGCCCCCTGGAAGGGACGCTGTTTTTT. Amino acids: CASSPLEGTLFF.

The rearrangement links TRBV10-3 to TRBJ2-5, with a tentative D call TRBD1 (6 bases). Per the germline V gene, CDR1 is ENHRY and CDR2 is SYGVKD. This CDR3 has 15 amino acids. The V end was cut by 2 bases, the J end by 5 bases, with 15 bases between. The DNA for the CDR3 is TGTGCCATCAGTGAGGGTGGCGCCGACAGGGAGACCCAGTACTTC. It specifies CAISEGGADRETQYF.

The chain couples TRBV6-5 to TRBJ2-7; D unresolved. In germline, CDR1 is MNHEY, CDR2 SVGAGI. Trimming cost V 8 bases and J 3 bases, with 14 bases left between them. This CDR3 contains 13 residues. The CDR3: CASFDRSSYEQYF. The CDR3, as DNA: TGTGCCAGCTTTGACCGGTCCAGCTACGAGCAGTACTTC.

The chain uses TRBV9 and TRBJ1-5, with D tentatively TRBD1 (5 bases). Per germline, CDR1 SGDLS and CDR2 YYNGEE. The V end was cut by 0 bases, the J end by 7 bases, with 8 bases between. CDR3 length: 13 residues. The CDR3 reads CASSVDGDQPQHF. CDR3 DNA: TGTGCCAGCAGCGTAGACGGGGACCAGCCCCAGCATTTT. Full variable domain (outside the CDR3, taken from reference TRBV9 and TRBJ1-5): DSGVTQTPKHLITATGQRVTLRCSPRSGDLSVYWYQQSLDQGLQFLIQYYNGEERAKGNILERFSAQQFPDLHSELNLSSLELGDSALYFCASSVDGDQPQHFGDGTRLSIL.

This clonotype has more than one count but fewer than ten. The rearrangement uses TRBV9 and TRBJ2-3; 10 bases fit TRBD2. Per the germline V gene, CDR1 is SGDLS and CDR2 is YYNGEE. The CDR3 has 14 residues. Trimming took 7 bases from V and 4 from J; bases not matched to a gene: 6. CDR3: CASGRAGGPDTQYF. The DNA for the CDR3 is TGTGCCAGCGGGCGAGCGGGGGGGCCAGATACGCAGTATTTT.

CDR3 amino acids: CASSPNLAGSTYEQYF. In DNA form, the CDR3 reads TGTGCCAGCAGCCCAAACCTAGCGGGTAGCACCTACGAGCAGTACTTC. The chain couples TRBV7-2 to TRBJ2-7; 8 nucleotides match TRBD2. CDR3 size: 16 residues. Germline CDR1 and CDR2: SGHTA and FQGNSA. J lost 2 bases, V lost 5 bases, and 11 bases had no gene match.

The chain couples TRBV4-1 to TRBJ2-7, with a possible D match to TRBD2 (5 bases). The CDR3 runs 14 residues. Germline-derived CDR1 and CDR2 are MGHRA and YSYEKL. V was trimmed by 3 bases and J by 2 bases, leaving 11 bases between them. The CDR3 loop is CASSHSEGPYEQYF. CDR3 bases: TGCGCCAGCAGCCACTCAGAGGGCCCCTACGAGCAGTACTTC.

The CDR3: CSVDGQGEQAFF. DNA for the CDR3: TGCAGCGTTGATGGCCAGGGGGAGCAGGCTTTCTTT. The chain carries TRBV29-1 and TRBJ1-1; 7 bases map to TRBD1. The V segment lost 3 bases and the J segment 11 bases; nucleotides outside the gene matches: 9. Per germline, CDR1 SQVTM and CDR2 ANQGSEA. The CDR3 is 12 residues long.

This clonotype was observed a handful of times. The V call is TRBV5-4, the J call TRBJ2-5; possibly TRBD1 for D (5 bases). CDR1 and CDR2 (germline): SGHNT, YYREEE (reference sequence). V lost 0 bases and J 2 bases, leaving 11 bases between the germline ends. CDR3 length equals 15 residues. CDR3 protein: CASSLGQQRQETQYF. In DNA, the CDR3 is TGTGCCAGCAGCTTGGGACAGCAACGTCAAGAGACCCAGTACTTC.

J is TRBJ2-5 and V is TRBV15; D remains ambiguous. The ends were cut back, 0 bases at V and 6 bases at J, with 11 bases in the middle. The germline V gene encodes CDR1 LNHNV and CDR2 YYDKDF (reference sequence). CDR3 length: 14 residues. In DNA form, the CDR3 reads TGTGCCACCAGCAGAGATCAGGTATTCAAGACCCAGTACTTC. Its translation: CATSRDQVFKTQYF.

The gene calls are TRBV30 and TRBJ2-1; D uncertain. V was pared by 0 bases and J by 6 bases, with 12 bases between. The CDR3 consists of 14 residues. The germline gives CDR1 GTSNPN, CDR2 SVGIG (reference sequence). Here the CDR3 reads CAWSVLPIGNEQFF. The CDR3 DNA follows: TGTGCCTGGAGTGTTCTACCCATAGGCAATGAGCAGTTCTTC.

This clonotype was observed a handful of times. The chain has TRBV7-9 and TRBJ2-1; D is undetermined. Germline CDR1 SEHNR, CDR2 FQNEAQ (reference sequence). The CDR3 is 15 residues long. Trimming took 4 bases from V and 7 from J, leaving 17 bases between them. The DNA for the CDR3 is TGTGCCAGCAGCTCAAACAGTTACCTACGAAATGAGCAGTTCTTC. Translation: CASSSNSYLRNEQFF.